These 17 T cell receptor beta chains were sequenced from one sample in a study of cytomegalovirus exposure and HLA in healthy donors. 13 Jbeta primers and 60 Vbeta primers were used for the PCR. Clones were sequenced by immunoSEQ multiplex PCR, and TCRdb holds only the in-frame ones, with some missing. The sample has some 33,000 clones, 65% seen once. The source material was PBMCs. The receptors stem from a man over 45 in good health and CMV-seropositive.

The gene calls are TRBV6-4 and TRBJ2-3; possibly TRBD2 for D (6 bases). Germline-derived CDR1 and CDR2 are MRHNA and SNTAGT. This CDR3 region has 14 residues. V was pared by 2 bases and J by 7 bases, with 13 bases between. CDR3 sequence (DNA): TGTGCCAGCAGTGACAGACCTGGGGGGTATACGCAGTATTTT. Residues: CASSDRPGGYTQYF.

The CDR3 DNA sequence: TGTGCCAGCAGTGGGGCGGGCAGCGGCACCGGGGAGCTGTTTTTT. Translating it yields CASSGAGSGTGELFF. This chain joins TRBV6-1 and TRBJ2-2; D possibly corresponds to TRBD2 (5 bases). V was pared by 4 bases and J by 4 bases, with 13 bases between. This CDR3 comprises 15 residues. The germline CDR1 and CDR2 sequences are MNHNS and SASEGT.

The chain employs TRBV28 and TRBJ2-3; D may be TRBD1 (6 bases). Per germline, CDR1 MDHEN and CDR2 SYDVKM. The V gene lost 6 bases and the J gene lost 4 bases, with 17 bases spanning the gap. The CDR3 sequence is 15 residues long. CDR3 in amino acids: CASSSLGRGSDTQYF. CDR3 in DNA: TGTGCCAGCAGCTCCCTCGGCAGGGGTTCAGATACGCAGTATTTT.

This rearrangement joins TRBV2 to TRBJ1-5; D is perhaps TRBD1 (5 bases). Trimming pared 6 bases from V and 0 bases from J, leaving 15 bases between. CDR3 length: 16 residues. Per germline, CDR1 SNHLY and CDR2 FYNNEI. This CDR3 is CASRGGTSNSNQPQHF. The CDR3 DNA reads TGTGCCAGCAGGGGGGGGACGTCTAATAGCAATCAGCCCCAGCATTTT.

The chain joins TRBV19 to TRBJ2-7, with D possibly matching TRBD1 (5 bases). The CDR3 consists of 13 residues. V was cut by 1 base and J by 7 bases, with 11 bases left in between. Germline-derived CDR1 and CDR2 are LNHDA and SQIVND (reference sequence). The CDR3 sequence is CASSIGRDLEQYF. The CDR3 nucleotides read TGTGCCAGTAGTATAGGCAGGGATTTGGAGCAGTACTTC. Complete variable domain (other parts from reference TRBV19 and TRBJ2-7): DGGITQSPKYLFRKEGQNVTLSCEQNLNHDAMYWYRQDPGQGLRLIYYSQIVNDFQKGDIAEGYSVSREKKESFPLTVTSAQKNPTAFYLCASSIGRDLEQYFGPGTRLTVT.

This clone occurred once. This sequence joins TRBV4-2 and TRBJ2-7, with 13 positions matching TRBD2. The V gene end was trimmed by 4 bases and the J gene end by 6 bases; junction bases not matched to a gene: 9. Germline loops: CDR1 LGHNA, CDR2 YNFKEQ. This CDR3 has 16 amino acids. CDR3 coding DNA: TGTGCCAGCAGCCGGGGACTAGCGGGGAGCCAAAGCGAGCAGTACTTC. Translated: CASSRGLAGSQSEQYF.

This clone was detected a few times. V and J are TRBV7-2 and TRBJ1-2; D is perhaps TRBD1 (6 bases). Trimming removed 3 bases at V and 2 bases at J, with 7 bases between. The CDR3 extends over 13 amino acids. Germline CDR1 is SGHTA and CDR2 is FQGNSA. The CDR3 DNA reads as TGTGCCAGCAGCTTCACAGGGAACTATGGCTACACCTTC. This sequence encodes CASSFTGNYGYTF.

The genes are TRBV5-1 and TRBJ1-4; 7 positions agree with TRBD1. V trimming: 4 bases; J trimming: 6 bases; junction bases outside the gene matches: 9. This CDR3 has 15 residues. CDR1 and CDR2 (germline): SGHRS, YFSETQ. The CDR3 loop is CASSRKGGRDEKLFF. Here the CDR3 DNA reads TGCGCCAGCAGCCGGAAAGGGGGCAGGGATGAAAAACTGTTTTTT.

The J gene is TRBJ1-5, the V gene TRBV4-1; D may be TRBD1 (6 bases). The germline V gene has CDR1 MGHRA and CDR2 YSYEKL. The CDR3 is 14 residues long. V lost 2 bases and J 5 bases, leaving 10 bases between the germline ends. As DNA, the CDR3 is TGCGCCAGCAGCCAATGGGACACCTATCAGCCCCAGCATTTT. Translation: CASSQWDTYQPQHF.

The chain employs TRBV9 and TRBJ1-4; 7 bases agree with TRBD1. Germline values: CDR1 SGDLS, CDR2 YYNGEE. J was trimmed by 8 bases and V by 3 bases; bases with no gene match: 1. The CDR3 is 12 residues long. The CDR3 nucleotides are TGTGCCAGCAGCGGGACAGGAGAAAAACTGTTTTTT. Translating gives CASSGTGEKLFF.

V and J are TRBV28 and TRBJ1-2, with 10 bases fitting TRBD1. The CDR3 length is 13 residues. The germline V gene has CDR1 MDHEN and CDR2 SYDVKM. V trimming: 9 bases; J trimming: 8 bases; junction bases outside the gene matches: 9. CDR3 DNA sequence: TGTGCCAGTAAGACAGGGGGCCAGGAGGGCTACACCTTC. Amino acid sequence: CASKTGGQEGYTF.

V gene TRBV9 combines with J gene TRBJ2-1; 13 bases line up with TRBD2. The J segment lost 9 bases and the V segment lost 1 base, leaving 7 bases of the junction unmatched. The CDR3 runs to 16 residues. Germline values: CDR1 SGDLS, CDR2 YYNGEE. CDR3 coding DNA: TGTGCCAGCAGCGTACGAGGACTAGCGGGAGCGGGTGAGCAGTTCTTC. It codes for CASSVRGLAGAGEQFF.

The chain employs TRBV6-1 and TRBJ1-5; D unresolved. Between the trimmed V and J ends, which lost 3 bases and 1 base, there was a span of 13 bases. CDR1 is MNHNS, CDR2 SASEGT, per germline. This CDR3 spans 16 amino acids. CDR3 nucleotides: TGTGCCAGCAGTGAGAACCCGGACTGGAGCAATCAGCCCCAGCATTTT. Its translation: CASSENPDWSNQPQHF.

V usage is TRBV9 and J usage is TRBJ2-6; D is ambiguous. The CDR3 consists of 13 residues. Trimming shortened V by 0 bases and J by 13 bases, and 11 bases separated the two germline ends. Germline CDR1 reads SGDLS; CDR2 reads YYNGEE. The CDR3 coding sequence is TGTGCCAGCAGCGTAGAGGCAGGAAGGGTCCTGACTTTC. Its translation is CASSVEAGRVLTF.

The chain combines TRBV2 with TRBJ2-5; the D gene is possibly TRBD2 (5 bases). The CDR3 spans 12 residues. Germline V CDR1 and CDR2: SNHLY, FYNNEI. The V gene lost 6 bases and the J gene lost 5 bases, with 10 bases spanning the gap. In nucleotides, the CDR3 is TGTGCCAGCAGGGAGAGGGTTGAGACCCAGTACTTC. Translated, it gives CASRERVETQYF.

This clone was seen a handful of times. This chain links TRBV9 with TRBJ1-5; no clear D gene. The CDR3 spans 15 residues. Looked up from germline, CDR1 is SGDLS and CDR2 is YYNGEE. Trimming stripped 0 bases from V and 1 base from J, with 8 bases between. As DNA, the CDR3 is TGTGCCAGCAGCGTAGACGCGGGAAGCAATCAGCCCCAGCATTTT. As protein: CASSVDAGSNQPQHF.

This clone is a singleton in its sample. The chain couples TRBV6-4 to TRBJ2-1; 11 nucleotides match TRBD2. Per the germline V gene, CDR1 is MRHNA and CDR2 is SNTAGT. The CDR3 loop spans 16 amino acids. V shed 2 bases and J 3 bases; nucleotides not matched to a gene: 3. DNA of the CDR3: TGTGCCAGCAGTGACACGGGACTAGCGGACTACAATGAGCAGTTCTTC. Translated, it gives CASSDTGLADYNEQFF.